The 18 T cell receptor beta chains reported below all come from one sample, sequenced in a study of CD8 T cells in Susac syndrome. An amount of RNA that ranged from roughly 0.5 to 1 ug was reverse transcribed with random hexamers. TCRdb reprocessed the immunoSEQ multiplex PCR reads with MiXCR, giving one entry per CDR3 protein. Of about 250,000 distinct CDR3 sequences detected, 80% to 95% appear once; the ten largest clones hold 0.07% to 0.09%. The sample was CD4+ T cells from PBMCs. The receptors come from a human donor with multiple sclerosis.

V and J are TRBV28 and TRBJ1-6, with a possible D match to TRBD1 (6 bases). CDR3 length: 15 residues. The ends were cut back, 5 bases at V and 7 bases at J, with 15 bases in the middle. Germline V gene sequence: CDR1 MDHEN, CDR2 SYDVKM. The CDR3 loop is CASSTTGHGNSPLHF. The CDR3 DNA reads TGTGCCAGCAGTACTACGGGACACGGGAATTCACCCCTCCACTTT.

This chain uses TRBV11-2 with TRBJ1-5; no firm D call. The CDR3 loop spans 14 amino acids. V gave up 2 bases and J gave up 4 bases, with 9 bases separating them. Germline assignment: CDR1 SGHAT and CDR2 FQNNGV. The CDR3 region has the DNA TGTGCCAGCAGCTTAAGCCCCGGGAATCAGCCCCAGCATTTT. Translated, it gives CASSLSPGNQPQHF.

The J gene is TRBJ2-2, the V gene TRBV2; TRBD2 aligns across 9 bases. The germline V gene has CDR1 SNHLY and CDR2 FYNNEI. Trimming removed 6 bases from V and 2 bases from J; junction bases left unmatched: 7. CDR3 size: 16 residues. The CDR3 protein is CASRDEAGGNTGELFF. CDR3 DNA sequence: TGTGCCAGCAGGGACGAAGCGGGAGGAAACACCGGGGAGCTGTTTTTT. The full variable domain, rest sourced from reference TRBV2 and TRBJ2-2, is EPEVTQTPSHQVTQMGQEVILRCVPISNHLYFYWYRQILGQKVEFLVSFYNNEISEKSEIFDDQFSVERPDGSNFTLKIRSTKLEDSAMYFCASRDEAGGNTGELFFGEGSRLTVL.

This rearrangement joins TRBV19 to TRBJ2-3, with D tentatively TRBD1 or TRBD2 (6 bases each). The germline V gene has CDR1 LNHDA and CDR2 SQIVND (reference sequence). The CDR3 is 12 amino acids. Trimming shortened V by 8 bases and J by 7 bases, and 13 bases separated the two germline ends. In nucleotides, the CDR3 is TGTGCCAGTCAGGAGGGGGAGAATACGCAGTATTTT. Translated, it gives CASQEGENTQYF.

This chain joins TRBV5-4 and TRBJ2-7; D gene uncertain. The CDR3 is made up of 16 amino acids. Germline V CDR1 and CDR2: SGHNT, YYREEE (reference sequence). Trimming shortened V by 2 bases and J by 2 bases, and 17 bases separated the two germline ends. The CDR3 DNA reads TGTGCCAGCAGCTTAACACCGACGTTGCGGCCCTACGAGCAGTACGTC. Translation gives CASSLTPTLRPYEQYV.

The chain has TRBV7-9 and TRBJ1-5, with 8 bases lining up with TRBD1. The length of the CDR3 is 14 residues. Germline loops: CDR1 SEHNR, CDR2 FQNEAQ (reference sequence). Trimming at V came to 5 bases and at J to 4 bases, leaving 4 bases not matched to a gene. CDR3 residues: CASSPDRANQPQHF. CDR3 sequence (DNA): TGTGCCAGCAGCCCGGACAGGGCAAATCAGCCCCAGCATTTT.

The chain uses TRBV9 and TRBJ2-1; 7 bases are shared with TRBD1. J was trimmed by 4 bases and V by 1 base; bases with no gene match: 8. Germline assignment: CDR1 SGDLS and CDR2 YYNGEE. The CDR3 extends over 16 amino acids. In DNA, the CDR3 is TGTGCCAGCAGCGTAAACAGGGGAAACCCATACAATGAGCAGTTCTTC. Its translation is CASSVNRGNPYNEQFF.

The chain has TRBV23-1 and TRBJ2-7; weak D call: TRBD2 (6 bases). TRBV23-1 is sorted into the ORF group, with uncertain function. This CDR3 region has 17 residues. V shed 0 bases and J shed 6 bases, with 21 bases lying between them. CDR3 DNA sequence: TGCGCCAGCAGTCAATCAATTGTTTCGAGGGCGGGACCCGAGCAGTACGTC. Translated, it gives CASSQSIVSRAGPEQYV.

The chain has TRBV24-1 and TRBJ2-5, with 11 bases that match TRBD2. This CDR3 contains 16 residues. After removal of 4 bases from V and 5 bases from J, the junction contained 8 bases not matched to a gene. From germline, CDR1 is KGHDR and CDR2 SFDVKD. CDR3 in DNA: TGTGCCACCAGTGACCCCACTAGCGGGGGTGGGGAGACCCAGTACTTC. Residues: CATSDPTSGGGETQYF.

The V gene is TRBV29-1, the J gene TRBJ2-2; 15 nucleotides match TRBD2. Germline V CDR1 and CDR2: SQVTM, ANQGSEA. V shed 4 bases, J shed 4 bases, and the junction held 4 bases outside the gene matches. The CDR3 totals 16 residues. The CDR3 loop is CSVVGTSGRITGELFF. The CDR3 DNA reads TGCAGCGTTGTTGGGACTAGCGGGAGGATCACCGGGGAGCTGTTTTTT.

CDR3: CASSFNNRETEAFF. Here the CDR3 DNA reads TGCGCCAGCAGCTTTAATAACAGGGAGACTGAAGCTTTCTTT. The V gene is TRBV5-1, the J gene TRBJ1-1; D might be TRBD1 (6 bases). The CDR3 extends over 14 amino acids. Trimming removed 2 bases from V and 5 bases from J, with 13 bases in between. Germline CDR1 reads SGHRS; CDR2 reads YFSETQ.

The chain employs TRBV20-1 and TRBJ1-1, with 9 positions matching TRBD1. There are 13 residues in the CDR3. With V trimmed by 5 bases and J by 11 bases, 12 bases remained unmatched. The germline V gene encodes CDR1 DFQATT and CDR2 SNEGSKA (reference sequence). CDR3 nucleotides: TGCAGTGCTCCCTCGGGACAGGGAGTGGAGGCTTTCTTT. Translating gives CSAPSGQGVEAFF.

This chain connects TRBV6-5 to TRBJ1-3, with TRBD1 identical over 10 bases. CDR1 and CDR2 (germline): MNHEY, SVGAGI. This CDR3 region has 15 residues. J was trimmed by 2 bases and V by 7 bases; bases with no gene match: 5. CDR3 coding DNA: TGTGCCAGCAAAGCCGGACAGGGGGCTGGAAACACCATATATTTT. This translates into CASKAGQGAGNTIYF.

V is TRBV12-3 or TRBV12-4 and J is TRBJ1-1, with D tentatively TRBD1 (5 bases). This CDR3 comprises 14 residues. V shed 5 bases and J shed 9 bases, with 19 bases lying between them. The CDR3 region is CASSPPGVGSQAFF. CDR3 nucleotide sequence: TGTGCCAGCAGTCCCCCGGGGGTCGGGTCCCAAGCTTTCTTT.

The chain carries TRBV20-1 and TRBJ2-5, with 8 bases fitting TRBD2. CDR1 DFQATT and CDR2 SNEGSKA come from the germline V gene (reference sequence). The CDR3 has 15 residues. The trim removed 0 bases at V and 2 bases at J, leaving 5 bases unmatched. CDR3 region: CSARDGVAGQETQYF. In DNA form, the CDR3 reads TGCAGTGCTAGAGATGGGGTAGCGGGGCAAGAGACCCAGTACTTC.

The chain carries TRBV29-1 and TRBJ1-2; D ambiguous. Germline CDR1 is SQVTM and CDR2 is ANQGSEA. The V end lost 0 bases, the J end lost 9 bases, and 14 bases lay between the germline ends. This CDR3 region has 13 residues. The CDR3 nucleotides are TGCAGCGTTGAAGAAGCGGGTTTTACGCGCTACACCTTC. Translating it yields CSVEEAGFTRYTF.

Worth noting for this clonotype: Relative to the germline gene, one junction end is altered; a read error may explain this. The DNA for the CDR3 is TGTGCCAGCGGTGAGACTAGCGACAATGAGCAGTTCTTC. Its translation: CASGETSDNEQFF. V usage is TRBV2 and J usage is TRBJ2-1, with TRBD2 identical over 8 bases. Per the germline V gene, CDR1 is SNHLY and CDR2 is FYNNEI. This CDR3 comprises 13 residues.

The V call is TRBV6-1, the J call TRBJ1-2, with D unresolved. V dropped 2 bases and J dropped 4 bases, with 11 bases sitting between them. The CDR3 contains 14 residues. Germline CDR1 and CDR2: MNHNS and SASEGT. This chain's CDR3 is CASSESSQTYGYTF. The CDR3 DNA is TGTGCCAGCAGTGAAAGTAGCCAGACCTATGGCTACACCTTC.